The rows below give T cell receptor beta chains drawn from one sample of a study of CD8+ T cells in alopecia areata. Method: immunoSEQ multiplex PCR; TCRdb's copy keeps in-frame clones and lacks some. The sample records roughly 230,000 clones, around two fifths being singletons. This specimen was CD4+ T cells sorted from blood, taken between weeks 36 and 40, from a patient treated with tofacitinib. The receptor source for this set is a human donor with alopecia areata. CDR3s include the opening cysteine and the closing phenylalanine or tryptophan. D genes are given only for firm matches.

TRBJ2-5,-,TRBV6-5,CASSYSPSVQETQYF
TRBJ1-5,-,TRBV15,CATSSNQPQPQHF
TRBJ2-4,-,TRBV7-3,CASSLDTGSLAKNIQYF
TRBJ1-2,-,TRBV29-1,CSVGKGGANGYTF
TRBJ2-6,-,TRBV29-1,CSVERGSGANVLTF
TRBJ1-2,-,TRBV5-1,CASSLFRVDYGYTF
TRBJ1-1,-,TRBV30,CAWTRWAGNTEAFF
TRBJ1-2,-,TRBV29-1,CSVEAAGEAGYTF
TRBJ1-2,-,TRBV4-1,CASSQPITGYWDGYTF
TRBJ2-1,-,TRBV30,CAWVGQFNGNEQFF
TRBJ2-5,-,TRBV7-8,CASSLGMEKTQYF
TRBJ2-5,TRBD2,TRBV5-1,CASSYLGLAGQETQYF
TRBJ2-3,-,TRBV30,CAWSASLMGTSTDTQYF
TRBJ1-5,-,TRBV27,CASSFYSNQPQHF
TRBJ2-1,-,TRBV7-8,CASSGVTQRSSYNEQFF
TRBJ2-1,-,TRBV11-2,CASSFVWGEQFF
TRBJ2-3,TRBD2,TRBV2,CASRRAGTTDTQYF
TRBJ2-2,TRBD1,TRBV29-1,CSVLTGPNTGELFF
TRBJ2-3,-,TRBV9,CASSGTPGADTQYF
TRBJ1-5,TRBD1,TRBV11-2,CASSLGRTGLAQPQHF
TRBJ2-1,TRBD1,TRBV7-2,CASSSTGTGGNEQFF
TRBJ2-3,-,TRBV9,CASSSLQGRSTDTQYF
TRBJ2-1,-,TRBV25-1,CASSEGAGEFF
TRBJ2-7,-,TRBV19,CASSISRGLRYEQYF
TRBJ1-1,-,TRBV4-2,CASSQVGPNSKAFF
TRBJ1-3,-,TRBV7-3,CASSFDGSSGNTIYF
TRBJ2-1,-,TRBV7-9,CASSLVTGEQFF
TRBJ2-5,-,TRBV7-2,CASSLAGETQYF